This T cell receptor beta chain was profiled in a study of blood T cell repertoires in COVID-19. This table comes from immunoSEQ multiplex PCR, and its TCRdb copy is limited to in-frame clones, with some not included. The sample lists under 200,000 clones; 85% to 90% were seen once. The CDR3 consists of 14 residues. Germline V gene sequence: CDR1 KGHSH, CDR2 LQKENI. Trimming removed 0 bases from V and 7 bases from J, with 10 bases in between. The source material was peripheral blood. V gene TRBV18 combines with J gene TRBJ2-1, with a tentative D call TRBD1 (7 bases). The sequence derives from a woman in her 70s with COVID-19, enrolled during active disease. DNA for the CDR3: TGTGCCAGCTCACCACCGGCAGGGGGGAATGAGCAGTTCTTC. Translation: CASSPPAGGNEQFF.